Listed below are T cell receptor beta chains from one sample, sequenced in a study of long-term antiretroviral therapy in people with HIV. The data were produced by immunoSEQ multiplex PCR, yet TCRdb's version contains in-frame clones alone and is incomplete. The sample holds about 48,000 clones; under 90% are singletons and the top ten take under 3.5%. Here the sequenced sample was unsorted PBMCs, taken 0.8 years after starting antiretroviral therapy. These receptors were obtained from a woman younger than 35 with HIV. Both conserved end residues are part of each CDR3. The order of the fields is V gene, CDR3 protein.

v_gene: TRBV5-1
CDR3aa: CASGRESGETQYF

v_gene: TRBV7-8
CDR3aa: CASTLNRGSSYEQYF

v_gene: TRBV4-3
CDR3aa: CASSQLAGGPDTQYF

v_gene: TRBV11-2
CDR3aa: CASSFGTEETQYF

v_gene: TRBV11-1
CDR3aa: CASSLALGTLNTEAFF

v_gene: TRBV6-6
CDR3aa: CASSYGGVYNEQFF

v_gene: TRBV9
CDR3aa: CASSPHQGLAGGKEQYF

v_gene: TRBV28
CDR3aa: CASSLPGGGNQPQHF

v_gene: TRBV5-8
CDR3aa: CASSLGASYEQYF

v_gene: TRBV27
CDR3aa: CASSGSGGSNQPQHF

v_gene: TRBV10-1
CDR3aa: CASRYSGTSGRAPTDTQYF

v_gene: TRBV5-1
CDR3aa: CASSLGGVAPPFYEQYF

v_gene: TRBV4-3
CDR3aa: CASSQGGRYNEQFF

v_gene: TRBV11-3
CDR3aa: CASKKDWALIFGQYF